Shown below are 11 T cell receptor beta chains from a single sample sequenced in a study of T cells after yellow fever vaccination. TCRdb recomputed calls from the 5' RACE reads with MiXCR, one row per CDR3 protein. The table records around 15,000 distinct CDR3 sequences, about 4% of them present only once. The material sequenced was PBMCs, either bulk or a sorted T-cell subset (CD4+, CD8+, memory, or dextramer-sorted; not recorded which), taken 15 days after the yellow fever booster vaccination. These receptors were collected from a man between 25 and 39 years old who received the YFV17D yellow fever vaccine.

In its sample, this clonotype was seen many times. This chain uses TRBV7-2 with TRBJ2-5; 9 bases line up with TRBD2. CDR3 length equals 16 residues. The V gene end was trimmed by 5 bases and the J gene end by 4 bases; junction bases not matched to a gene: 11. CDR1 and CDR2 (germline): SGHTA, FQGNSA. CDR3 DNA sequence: TGTGCCAGCAGCCAGGGACTAGCCCGGGGGGTAGAGACCCAGTACTTC. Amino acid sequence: CASSQGLARGVETQYF.

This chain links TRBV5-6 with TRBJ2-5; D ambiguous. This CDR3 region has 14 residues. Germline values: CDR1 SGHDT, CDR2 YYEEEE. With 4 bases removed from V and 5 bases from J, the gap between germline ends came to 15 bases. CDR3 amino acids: CASSAGLLAETQYF. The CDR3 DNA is TGTGCCAGCAGCGCCGGGCTCCTGGCGGAGACCCAGTACTTC.

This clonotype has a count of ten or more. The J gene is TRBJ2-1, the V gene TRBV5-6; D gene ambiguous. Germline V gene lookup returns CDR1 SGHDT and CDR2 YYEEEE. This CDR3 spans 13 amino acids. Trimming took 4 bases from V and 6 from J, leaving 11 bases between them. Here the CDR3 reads CASSPGRPNEQFF. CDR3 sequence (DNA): TGTGCCAGCAGCCCCGGACGGCCCAATGAGCAGTTCTTC.

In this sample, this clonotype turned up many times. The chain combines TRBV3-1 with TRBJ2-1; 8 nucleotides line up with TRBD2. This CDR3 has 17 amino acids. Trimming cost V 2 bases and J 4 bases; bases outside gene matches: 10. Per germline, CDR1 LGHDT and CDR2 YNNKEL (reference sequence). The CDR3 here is CASSQLDLAGAYNEQFF. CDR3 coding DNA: TGTGCCAGCAGCCAACTCGACCTAGCGGGCGCTTACAATGAGCAGTTCTTC.

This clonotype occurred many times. This CDR3 reads CASSLVADSYTDTQYF. CDR3 DNA: TGTGCCAGCAGCTTAGTAGCGGACTCTTACACAGATACGCAGTATTTT. This chain joins TRBV7-2 and TRBJ2-3; D is perhaps TRBD2 (6 bases). Germline-derived CDR1 and CDR2 are SGHTA and FQGNSA. With 1 base removed from V and 2 bases from J, the gap between germline ends came to 13 bases. The CDR3 loop spans 16 amino acids.

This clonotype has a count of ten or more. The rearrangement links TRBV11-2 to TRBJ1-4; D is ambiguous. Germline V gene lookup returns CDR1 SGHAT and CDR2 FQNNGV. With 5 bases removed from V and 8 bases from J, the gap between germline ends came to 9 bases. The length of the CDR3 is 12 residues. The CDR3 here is CASSRTGEKLFF. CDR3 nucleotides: TGTGCCAGCAGCCGGACGGGCGAAAAACTGTTTTTT.

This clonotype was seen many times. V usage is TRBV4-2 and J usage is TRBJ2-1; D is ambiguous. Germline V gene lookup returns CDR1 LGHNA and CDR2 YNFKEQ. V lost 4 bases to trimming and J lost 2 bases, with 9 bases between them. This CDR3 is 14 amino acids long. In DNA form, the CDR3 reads TGTGCCAGCAGCCCCGGGTCCCCCTACAATGAGCAGTTCTTC. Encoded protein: CASSPGSPYNEQFF.

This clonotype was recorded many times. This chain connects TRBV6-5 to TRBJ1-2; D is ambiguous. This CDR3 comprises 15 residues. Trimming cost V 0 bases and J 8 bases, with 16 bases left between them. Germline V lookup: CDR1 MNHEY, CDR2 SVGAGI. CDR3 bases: TGTGCCAGCAGTTACTCGACCACAGAATCAAGGGGCTACACCTTC. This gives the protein CASSYSTTESRGYTF.

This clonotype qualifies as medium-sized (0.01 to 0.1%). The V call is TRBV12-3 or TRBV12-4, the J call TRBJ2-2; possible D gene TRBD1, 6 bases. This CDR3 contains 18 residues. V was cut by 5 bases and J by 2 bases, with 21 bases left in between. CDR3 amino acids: CASSRRWGQGKNTGELFF. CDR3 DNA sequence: TGTGCCAGCAGTCGACGGTGGGGGCAGGGAAAAAACACCGGGGAGCTGTTTTTT.

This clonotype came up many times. The CDR3: CASSEAGVGVEQYF. Written as DNA, the CDR3 is TGTGCCAGCAGTGAAGCCGGTGTCGGGGTTGAGCAGTACTTC. The J gene is TRBJ2-7, the V gene TRBV6-1, with D perhaps matching TRBD2 (5 bases). V was cut by 0 bases and J by 7 bases, with 13 bases left in between. Germline loops: CDR1 MNHNS, CDR2 SASEGT. This CDR3 is built from 14 residues.

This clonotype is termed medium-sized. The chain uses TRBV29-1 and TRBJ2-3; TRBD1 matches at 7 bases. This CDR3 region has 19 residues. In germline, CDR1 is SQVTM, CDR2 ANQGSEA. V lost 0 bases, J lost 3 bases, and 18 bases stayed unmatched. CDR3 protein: CSVEDSHRDRRVWTDTQYF. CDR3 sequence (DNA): TGCAGCGTTGAAGATAGCCACCGGGACAGACGGGTTTGGACAGATACGCAGTATTTT.